This is a list of T cell receptor beta chains from one sample in a study of cytomegalovirus exposure and HLA in healthy donors. Generated by immunoSEQ multiplex PCR, the TCRdb table keeps only in-frame clones and is missing some. The repertoire holds approximately 120,000 clones, roughly 86% seen once, with less than 2.5% in the top ten. The sample was PBMCs. The receptors shown here come from a woman aged 18-29 years in good health and CMV-seronegative. Both conserved end residues are part of each CDR3. The D gene is left open where the match is weak. The listing skips clone size in some rows; elsewhere it reads once, few, many or a size class.

v_gene	d_gene	abundance	j_gene	CDR3nt	CDR3aa
TRBV30	TRBD1	-	TRBJ1-3	TGTGCCTGGACCCCCTCACAGGACAGGGCTCGCTCGGGAAACACCATATATTTT	CAWTPSQDRARSGNTIYF
TRBV6-5	TRBD1	-	TRBJ1-1	TGTGCCAGCAGTTACGGCAGGGGGACTGAAGCTTTCTTT	CASSYGRGTEAFF
TRBV5-6	-	-	TRBJ2-1	TGTGCCAGCAGCCAGTGGAGGAAGATGAATGAGCAGTTCTTC	CASSQWRKMNEQFF
TRBV9	-	-	TRBJ2-2	TGTGCCAGCAGCGTTGCTAGGGAGTCGAACACCGGGGAGCTGTTTTTT	CASSVARESNTGELFF
TRBV15	TRBD1	once	TRBJ1-5	TGTGCCACCAGCAGAGATATCGGGACAGGGGATCAGCCCCAGCATTTT	CATSRDIGTGDQPQHF
TRBV7-8	-	-	TRBJ1-2	TGTGCCAGCAGCTTCGACAGGATGGGCTACACCTTC	CASSFDRMGYTF
TRBV7-8	-	-	TRBJ2-1	TGTGCCAGCAGCTTACCCTCCAATGAGCAGTTCTTC	CASSLPSNEQFF
TRBV5-1	TRBD1	-	TRBJ2-7	TGCGCCAGCAGCCTCGGACAGGCCAGCTCCTACGAGCAGTACTTC	CASSLGQASSYEQYF
TRBV6-6	-	-	TRBJ2-3	TGTGCCAGCCACCTAGCGGACAGGGTGGATACGCAGTATTTT	CASHLADRVDTQYF
TRBV28	TRBD2	-	TRBJ2-1	TGTGCCCACCTGGGACTAGCGGGAGGGCCGACTAGAAATGAGCAGTTCTTC	CAHLGLAGGPTRNEQFF
TRBV13	-	-	TRBJ2-5	TGTGCCAGCAGCCCTCCCCCCGGGTCTTCGGTGTTGGAGACCCAGTACTTC	CASSPPPGSSVLETQYF
TRBV2	-	-	TRBJ1-1	TGTGCCAGCAGTGAAGAACGGATGGGGCCCATGAACACTGAAGCTTTCTTT	CASSEERMGPMNTEAFF
TRBV10-3	TRBD2	-	TRBJ2-5	TGTGCCATCAGCAGCGGGGAGCCCTACCAAGAGACCCAGTACTTC	CAISSGEPYQETQYF
TRBV11-3	-	-	TRBJ1-2	TGTGCCAGCAGCTTAGATTTTTCGGGGAGAGGCTACACCTTC	CASSLDFSGRGYTF
TRBV6-5	TRBD2	-	TRBJ2-2	TGTGCCAGCAGTTATGGGAGGACTAGCGGAACCGGGGAGCTGTTTTTT	CASSYGRTSGTGELFF
TRBV10-3	TRBD1	-	TRBJ1-4	TGTGCCACCCAGAAGGGACAGGGTCGTAATGAAAAACTGTTTTTT	CATQKGQGRNEKLFF
TRBV28	-	-	TRBJ2-7	TGTGCCAGCAGTCCTTCGACAGGATCCTACGAGCAGTACTTC	CASSPSTGSYEQYF
TRBV6-1	-	once	TRBJ2-7	TGTGCCAGCAGCCCCGGGGGAACGGGCCAGGAGCAGTACTTC	CASSPGGTGQEQYF
TRBV7-2	TRBD2	-	TRBJ2-7	TGTGCCAGCAGCTTGGGGAGGGGTCCCTACGAGCAGTACTTC	CASSLGRGPYEQYF
TRBV10-3	-	-	TRBJ2-2	TGTGCCATCAGTGAGGTGTCGACTAACACCGGGGAGCTGTTTTTT	CAISEVSTNTGELFF
TRBV28	TRBD1	-	TRBJ2-5	TGTGCCAGCAGTTTATCGACAGGGGATTTCCAAGAGACCCAGTACTTC	CASSLSTGDFQETQYF
TRBV13	-	-	TRBJ2-5	TGTGCCAGCAGCTTATTCGACAGGAAGGGGGAGACCCAGTACTTC	CASSLFDRKGETQYF
TRBV4-2	TRBD2	-	TRBJ2-2	TGTGCCAGCAGGCCCGAGGGGAGGGCCGGGGAGCTGTTTTTT	CASRPEGRAGELFF
TRBV27	-	-	TRBJ1-5	TGTGCCAGCAGTTTACTCTCGGGGGGCAATCAGCCCCAGCATTTT	CASSLLSGGNQPQHF
TRBV6-5	-	few	TRBJ1-2	TGTGCCAGCAGTTACGACGGAGCCTATGGCTACACCTTC	CASSYDGAYGYTF
TRBV7-2	TRBD2	-	TRBJ2-1	TGTGCCAGCAGCTTAGCGCTAGCGGGAGTATTAGTCTCCTACAATGAGCAGTTCTTC	CASSLALAGVLVSYNEQFF
TRBV30	-	-	TRBJ2-3	TGTGCCTGGGGTACAGGGGATACGCAGTATTTT	CAWGTGDTQYF
TRBV7-9	TRBD2	-	TRBJ2-2	TGTGCCAGCAGCTTTCCCGTTGGTAGCGGGACCACCGGGGAGCTGTTTTTT	CASSFPVGSGTTGELFF
TRBV28	-	-	TRBJ1-5	TGTGCCAGCAGGTACAGGTCTTATCAGCCCCAGCATTTT	CASRYRSYQPQHF
TRBV5-6	-	-	TRBJ1-2	TGTGCCAGCAGCTTGTGGGGCAGAGAGCTAAACTATGGCTACACCTTC	CASSLWGRELNYGYTF
TRBV9	-	-	TRBJ2-2	TGTGCCAGCAGCGTAGAGGGAGGGGGCACCGGGGAGCTGTTTTTT	CASSVEGGGTGELFF
TRBV7-8	-	once	TRBJ1-2	TGTGCCAGCACCCTACAGGGAGCTCAAGGCTATGGCTACACCTTC	CASTLQGAQGYGYTF
TRBV5-1	TRBD1	-	TRBJ1-1	TGCGCCAGCAAGGTCCAGGGGGCCGCCACTGAAGCTTTCTTT	CASKVQGAATEAFF
TRBV28	-	-	TRBJ1-2	TGTGCCAGCATGGCAGCAGGCCGGCAAGATTTCTATGGCTACACCTTC	CASMAAGRQDFYGYTF
TRBV27	-	-	TRBJ1-2	TGTGCCAGTCGCGAGCTAGGTGGGGGGATCCTCTATGGCTACACCTTC	CASRELGGGILYGYTF
TRBV7-9	TRBD2	many	TRBJ2-1	TGTGCCAGCAGCCCAACCCGACTAGCGGGAACCTACAATGAGCAGTTCTTC	CASSPTRLAGTYNEQFF
TRBV7-3	-	-	TRBJ2-5	TGTGCCAGCAGCTTCAACGGCCAAGAGACCCAGTACTTC	CASSFNGQETQYF